This T cell receptor beta chain comes out of a study of T cells in Graves' hyperthyroidism and ophthalmopathy. Authors of the study amplified TCR beta CDR3 regions from RNA transcripts. An initial round of RT-PCR targeting the TCR CDR3 relied on the HTBI primer set. MiXCR, applied by TCRdb to the multiplex PCR reads, yields one record per CDR3 protein. This table holds a few hundred thousand distinct CDR3 sequences, around 18% found once. This clonotype occurred once. Its antigen remains unknown. General study points: Most clonotypes expanded in thyroid above 0.001 were likewise present in blood.

The CDR3 contains 15 residues. Germline V gene lookup returns CDR1 MNHEY and CDR2 SVGEGT. With 2 bases removed from V and 2 bases from J, the gap between germline ends came to 13 bases. This TCR was recovered from a woman aged 40 to 50 with Graves' ophthalmopathy. J is TRBJ2-7 and V is TRBV6-2 or TRBV6-3; D not certain. The sequenced sample was blood. The chain's CDR3 is CASSYGVVLTYEQYF. The CDR3 DNA is TGTGCCAGCAGTTACGGGGTAGTTCTTACCTACGAGCAGTACTTC.